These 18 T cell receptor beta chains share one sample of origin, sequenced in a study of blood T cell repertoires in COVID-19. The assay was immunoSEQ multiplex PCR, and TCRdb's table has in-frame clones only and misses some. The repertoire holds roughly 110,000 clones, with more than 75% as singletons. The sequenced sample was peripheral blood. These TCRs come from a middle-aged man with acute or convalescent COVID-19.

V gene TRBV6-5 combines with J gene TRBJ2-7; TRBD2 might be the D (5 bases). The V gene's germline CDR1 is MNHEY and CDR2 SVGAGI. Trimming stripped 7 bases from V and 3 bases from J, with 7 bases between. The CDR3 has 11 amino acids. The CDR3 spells CASTGIYEQYF. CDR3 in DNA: TGTGCCAGCACGGGGATCTACGAGCAGTACTTC.

DNA for the CDR3: TGTGCCAGCAGTTGGACAATAGGGAGGACTGAAGCTTTCTTT. This translates into CASSWTIGRTEAFF. The gene calls are TRBV27 and TRBJ1-1; D possibly corresponds to TRBD1 (5 bases). CDR1 MNHEY and CDR2 SMNVEV come from the germline V gene (reference sequence). This CDR3 contains 14 residues. V was clipped by 4 bases and J by 5 bases, with 14 bases between them.

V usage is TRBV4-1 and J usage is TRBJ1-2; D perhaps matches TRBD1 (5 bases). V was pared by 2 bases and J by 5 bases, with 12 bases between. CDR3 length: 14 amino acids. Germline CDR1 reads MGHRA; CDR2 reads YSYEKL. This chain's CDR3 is CASSQRAGLYGYTF. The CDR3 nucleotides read TGCGCCAGCAGCCAACGGGCAGGGCTGTATGGCTACACCTTC.

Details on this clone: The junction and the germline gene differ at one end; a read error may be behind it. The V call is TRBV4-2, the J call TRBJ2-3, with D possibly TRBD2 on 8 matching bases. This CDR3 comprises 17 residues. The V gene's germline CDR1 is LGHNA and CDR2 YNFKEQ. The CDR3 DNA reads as TGTGCCAGCAGTCAAGGGGGCGGTCGCGGGGGGACAGATACGCAGTATTTT. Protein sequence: CASSQGGGRGGTDTQYF.

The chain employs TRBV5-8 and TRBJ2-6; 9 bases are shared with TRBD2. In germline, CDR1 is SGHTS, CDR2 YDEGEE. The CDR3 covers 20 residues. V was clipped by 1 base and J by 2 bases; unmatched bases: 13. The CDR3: CASSLLREGRWIPGANVLTF. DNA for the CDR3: TGTGCCAGCAGCTTGTTGCGGGAGGGAAGATGGATCCCTGGGGCCAACGTCCTGACTTTC.

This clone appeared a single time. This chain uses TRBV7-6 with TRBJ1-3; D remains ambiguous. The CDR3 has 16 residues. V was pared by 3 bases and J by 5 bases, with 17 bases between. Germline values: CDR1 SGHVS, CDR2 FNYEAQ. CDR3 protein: CASSFVDGNGRNTIYF. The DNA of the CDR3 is TGTGCCAGCAGCTTCGTTGACGGGAATGGTAGAAACACCATATATTTT. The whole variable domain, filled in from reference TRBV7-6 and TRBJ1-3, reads GAGVSQSPRYKVTKRGQDVALRCDPISGHVSLYWYRQALGQGPEFLTYFNYEAQQDKSGLPNDRFSAERPEGSISTLTIQRTEQRDSAMYRCASSFVDGNGRNTIYFGEGSWLTVV.

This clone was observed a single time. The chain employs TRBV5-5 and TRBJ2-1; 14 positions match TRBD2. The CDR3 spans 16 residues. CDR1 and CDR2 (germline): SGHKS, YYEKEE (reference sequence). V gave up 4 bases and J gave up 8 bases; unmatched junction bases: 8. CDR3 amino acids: CASSIRTSGGRDEQFF. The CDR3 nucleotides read TGTGCCAGCAGCATCCGGACTAGCGGGGGGAGAGATGAGCAGTTCTTC. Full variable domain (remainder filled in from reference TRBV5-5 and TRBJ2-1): DAGVTQSPTHLIKTRGQQVTLRCSPISGHKSVSWYQQVLGQGPQFIFQYYEKEERGRGNFPDRFSARQFPNYSSELNVNALLLGDSALYLCASSIRTSGGRDEQFFGPGTRLTVL.

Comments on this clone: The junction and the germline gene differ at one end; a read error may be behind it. The CDR3 region has the DNA TGTGCCAGCAGCTTAGCCAGCAATCTAGCTCATTTT. It encodes CASSLASNLAHF. The rearrangement links TRBV11-2 to TRBJ2-3, with TRBD2 as a possible D gene (5 bases). The CDR3 totals 12 residues. Germline V CDR1 and CDR2: SGHAT, FQNNGV.

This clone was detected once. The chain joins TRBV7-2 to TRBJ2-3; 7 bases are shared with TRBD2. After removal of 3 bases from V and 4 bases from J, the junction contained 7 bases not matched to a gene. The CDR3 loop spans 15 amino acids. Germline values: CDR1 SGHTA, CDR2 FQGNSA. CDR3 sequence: CASSFIAGESDTQYF. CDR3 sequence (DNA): TGTGCCAGCAGCTTCATCGCGGGGGAATCAGATACGCAGTATTTT.

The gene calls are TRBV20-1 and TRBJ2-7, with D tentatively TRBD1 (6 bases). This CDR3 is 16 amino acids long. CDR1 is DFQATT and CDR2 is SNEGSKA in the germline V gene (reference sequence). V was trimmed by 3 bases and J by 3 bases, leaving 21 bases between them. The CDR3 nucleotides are TGCAGTGCTAGTACCCCTACAGGGAACACCCGCTACGAGCAGTACTTC. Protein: CSASTPTGNTRYEQYF.

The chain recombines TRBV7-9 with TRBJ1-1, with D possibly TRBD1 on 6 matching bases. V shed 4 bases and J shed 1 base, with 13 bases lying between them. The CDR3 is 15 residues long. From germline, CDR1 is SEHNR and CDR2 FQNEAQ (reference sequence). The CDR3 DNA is TGTGCCAGCAGCTCCACTGGCAGGGGGAACACTGAAGCTTTCTTT. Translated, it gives CASSSTGRGNTEAFF.

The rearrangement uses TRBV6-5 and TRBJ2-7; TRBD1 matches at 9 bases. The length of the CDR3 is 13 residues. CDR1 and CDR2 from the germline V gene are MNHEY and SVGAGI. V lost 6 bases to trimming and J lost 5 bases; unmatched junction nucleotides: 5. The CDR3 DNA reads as TGTGCCAGCAGAGGACAGGGGATAGACGAGCAGTACTTC. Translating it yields CASRGQGIDEQYF.

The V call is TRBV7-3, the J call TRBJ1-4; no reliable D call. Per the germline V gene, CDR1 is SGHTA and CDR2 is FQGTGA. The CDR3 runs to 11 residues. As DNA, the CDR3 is TGTTATGGGCTGTCCGCGGAAAAACTGTTTTTT. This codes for CYGLSAEKLFF. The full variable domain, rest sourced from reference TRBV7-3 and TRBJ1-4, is GAGVSQTPSNKVTEKGKYVELRCDPISGHTALYWYRQSLGQGPEFLIYFQGTGAADDSGLPNDRFFAVRPEGSVSTLKIQRTERGDSAVYLCYGLSAEKLFFGSGTQLSVL.

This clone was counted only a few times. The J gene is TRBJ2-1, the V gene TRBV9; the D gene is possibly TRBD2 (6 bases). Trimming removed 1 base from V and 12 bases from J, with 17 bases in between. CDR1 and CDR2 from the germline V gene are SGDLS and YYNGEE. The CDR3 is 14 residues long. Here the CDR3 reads CASSVTGTEGGQFF. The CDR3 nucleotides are TGTGCCAGCAGCGTAACTGGGACTGAGGGAGGGCAGTTCTTC.

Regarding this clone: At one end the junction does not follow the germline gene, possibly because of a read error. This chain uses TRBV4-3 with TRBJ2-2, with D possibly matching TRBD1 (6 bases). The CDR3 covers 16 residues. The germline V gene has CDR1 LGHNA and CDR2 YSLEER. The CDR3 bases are TGCGCCAGCAACCAAGTCCAGGGGCCCTACACCGGGGAGCTGTTTTTT. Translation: CASNQVQGPYTGELFF.

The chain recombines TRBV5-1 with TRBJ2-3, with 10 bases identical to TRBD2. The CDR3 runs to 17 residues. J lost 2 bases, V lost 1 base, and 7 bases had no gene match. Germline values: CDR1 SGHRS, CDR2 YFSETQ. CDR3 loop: CASSLMASGGFTDTQYF. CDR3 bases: TGCGCCAGCAGCTTGATGGCTAGCGGGGGCTTCACAGATACGCAGTATTTT.

Written as DNA, the CDR3 is TGTGCCAGCACCCCAGGGGTTAGCAATCAGCCCCAGCATTTT. This sequence encodes CASTPGVSNQPQHF. The genes are TRBV21-1 and TRBJ1-5; TRBD1 is taken as the D call from the table, unchecked against the DNA. TRBV21-1 is reported as a pseudogene. The CDR3 is made up of 14 amino acids.

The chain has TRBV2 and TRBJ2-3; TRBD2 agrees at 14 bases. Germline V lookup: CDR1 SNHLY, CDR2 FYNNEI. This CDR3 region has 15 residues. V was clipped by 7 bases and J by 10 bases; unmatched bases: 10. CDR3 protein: CASMTSGGAGRPQYF. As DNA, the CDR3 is TGTGCCAGCATGACTAGCGGGGGGGCCGGGCGTCCGCAGTATTTT.